The present TCR beta chain was sequenced within a study of cytomegalovirus exposure and HLA in healthy donors. At the level of the study: A preliminary data release comprised about 85 million unique TCRs obtained from HLA-typed donors. Study-wide findings and caveats: Reports indicated that the classifier achieved high specificity and sensitivity in diagnosing cytomegalovirus status. Testing in vitro showed three CMV-associated chains specific for CMV antigens. Follow-up analysis later connected one missense variant in DCLRE1C with trimming of TCR beta V- and J-genes.

The CDR3 is 14 residues long. Germline V lookup: CDR1 GTSNPN, CDR2 SVGIG (reference sequence). Trimming took 1 base from V and 3 from J, leaving 10 bases between them. The PCR was carried out with 60 Vbeta primers and 13 Jbeta primers. Clones were sequenced by immunoSEQ multiplex PCR, and TCRdb holds only the in-frame ones, with some missing. The sample consists of under 100,000 clones, around 80% of them appearing once. Details on this clone: Its antigen is currently unknown.

This receptor was identified in a man younger than 40 in good health and CMV-seronegative. The sequenced sample was PBMCs. V gene TRBV30 combines with J gene TRBJ1-5; D gene unclear. The CDR3 spells CAWSAGFPNQPQHF. The DNA for the CDR3 is TGTGCCTGGAGTGCGGGGTTTCCCAATCAGCCCCAGCATTTT.